A single sample is the source of the 30 T cell receptor beta chains below, sequenced in a study of Ad26.COV2.S vaccination and SARS-CoV-2 variants (dated by TCRdb to the early 2020s). Receptors were amplified or captured by the immunoSEQ multiplex PCR assay. TCRdb stores this immuneACCESS table with in-frame sequences only. Part of the clones is absent; in the studies checked, under half of the shortfall reflects unresolved V genes, and no reason is known for the rest. For this sample the table gives roughly 330,000 clones, of which 75% to 90% were detected only once. Together, the top ten hold over 5% of the sample. Reading the label with the study, this specimen's treatment or condition is: about 20 received Ad26.COV2.S at low or high dose, single or two shots; 5 received placebo; per-sample allocation not given. Repertoires of vaccine and placebo recipients were sequenced from samples taken on day 63 after the first injection.

The sequences come from peripheral blood, collected in a trial of Ad26.COV2.S vaccine versus placebo. The receptors originated from a person aged 18-60 years who received the Ad26.COV2.S COVID-19 vaccine or a placebo.

V gene TRBV15 combines with J gene TRBJ1-2; D possibly corresponds to TRBD1 (5 bases). The CDR3 is 13 residues long. V was trimmed by 5 bases and J by 6 bases, leaving 13 bases between them. The germline gives CDR1 LNHNV, CDR2 YYDKDF (reference sequence). The CDR3 DNA is TGTGCCACCAGCGGGGAGGGGTATGATGGCTACACCTTC. As protein: CATSGEGYDGYTF.

The J gene is TRBJ2-4, the V gene TRBV18; possible D gene TRBD2, 5 bases. The CDR3 has 15 residues. Germline loops: CDR1 KGHSH, CDR2 LQKENI. V lost 1 base, J lost 8 bases, and 15 bases lay in between. The CDR3 bases are TGTGCCAGCTCACCACGGGCCGGGGTTAAGGACATTCAGTACTTC. Amino acid sequence: CASSPRAGVKDIQYF.

The V and J genes are TRBV10-3 and TRBJ2-5, with TRBD2 matching over 10 bases. Trimming at V came to 11 bases and at J to 4 bases, leaving 13 bases not matched to a gene. Germline lookup yields CDR1 ENHRY and CDR2 SYGVKD. The CDR3 totals 15 residues. In DNA form, the CDR3 reads TGTGCCTCCCGGTCTAGCGGGGGACCGTTAGAGACCCAGTACTTC. Its protein product is CASRSSGGPLETQYF.

This clone was recorded once. This chain links TRBV30 with TRBJ2-5, with 15 bases fitting TRBD2. This CDR3 is 21 amino acids long. J was trimmed by 5 bases and V by 1 base; bases with no gene match: 20. In germline, CDR1 is GTSNPN, CDR2 SVGIG (reference sequence). Here the CDR3 reads CAWSDDSVRTSGRARGETQYF. Here the CDR3 DNA reads TGTGCCTGGAGTGATGACAGTGTGAGGACTAGCGGGAGGGCAAGGGGGGAGACCCAGTACTTC.

The V gene is TRBV12-5, the J gene TRBJ1-1; TRBD1 is a possible D gene (5 bases). Germline V gene sequence: CDR1 LGHNT, CDR2 FRNRAP. V was clipped by 11 bases and J by 3 bases, with 13 bases between them. The CDR3 is 12 amino acids. The CDR3 loop is CAGGMGDTEAFF. CDR3 coding DNA: TGTGCTGGCGGAATGGGGGACACTGAAGCTTTCTTT.

This clone was detected once. The chain carries TRBV4-3 and TRBJ2-7; 7 bases align to TRBD1. CDR1 LGHNA and CDR2 YSLEER come from the germline V gene. After removal of 8 bases from V and 0 bases from J, the junction contained 7 bases not matched to a gene. The CDR3 is 14 residues long. The CDR3: CASSTGPHSYEQYF. CDR3 coding DNA: TGCGCCAGCTCGACAGGGCCCCACTCCTACGAGCAGTACTTC.

The chain recombines TRBV29-1 with TRBJ1-5; D is uncertain. The CDR3 extends over 15 amino acids. The germline V gene has CDR1 SQVTM and CDR2 ANQGSEA. Trimming left V 6 bases short and J 8 bases short, with 23 bases between. CDR3 nucleotide sequence: TGCAGCGTCCTTCTTACAGTAGACCCCCGGGAGCCCCAGCATTTT. Encoded protein: CSVLLTVDPREPQHF.

The V call is TRBV7-9, the J call TRBJ2-1, with TRBD2 identical over 11 bases. V was pared by 5 bases and J by 2 bases, with 17 bases of the junction left unmatched. This CDR3 contains 20 residues. Germline V gives CDR1 SEHNR, CDR2 FQNEAQ (reference sequence). Here the CDR3 reads CASSMTTPLAGGSPYNEQFF. In DNA form, the CDR3 reads TGTGCCAGCAGCATGACGACTCCCCTAGCGGGAGGTTCTCCCTACAATGAGCAGTTCTTC.

V is TRBV10-3 and J is TRBJ1-1; 7 nucleotides align to TRBD1. The germline V gene has CDR1 ENHRY and CDR2 SYGVKD. The CDR3 is 14 amino acids. The V and J ends lost 5 bases and 4 bases, in that order; junction bases with no gene match: 7. This CDR3 is CAISPRQGATEAFF. In nucleotides, the CDR3 is TGTGCCATCAGTCCCAGACAGGGAGCCACTGAAGCTTTCTTT.

This rearrangement joins TRBV7-2 to TRBJ1-1, with D perhaps TRBD1 (5 bases). The CDR3 is 17 amino acids. Germline CDR1 is SGHTA and CDR2 is FQGNSA. Trimming removed 5 bases at V and 2 bases at J, with 21 bases between. The CDR3 coding sequence is TGTGCCAGCAGCCTCTCACCCCGGGGGGGTTTCAACACTGAAGCTTTCTTT. Its translation is CASSLSPRGGFNTEAFF.

The rearrangement uses TRBV10-3 and TRBJ2-3; 9 bases map to TRBD2. Germline CDR1 is ENHRY and CDR2 is SYGVKD. CDR3 size: 15 residues. The V gene end was trimmed by 2 bases and the J gene end by 1 base; junction bases not matched to a gene: 1. The CDR3 nucleotides are TGTGCCATCAGTGAGAGGACTAGCGGCACAGATACGCAGTATTTT. This encodes CAISERTSGTDTQYF.

The genes are TRBV4-3 and TRBJ2-1, with 7 bases matching TRBD2. There are 15 residues in the CDR3. V shed 2 bases and J 3 bases; nucleotides not matched to a gene: 4. From germline, CDR1 is LGHNA and CDR2 YSLEER. The CDR3 region has the DNA TGCGCCAGCAGCCAAATAGCGGGTATCTACAATGAGCAGTTCTTC. Translated, it gives CASSQIAGIYNEQFF.

V is TRBV6-2 or TRBV6-3 and J is TRBJ1-2, with a possible D match to TRBD1 (6 bases). V was clipped by 6 bases and J by 3 bases, with 17 bases between them. Looked up from germline, CDR1 is MNHEY and CDR2 is SVGEGT. The CDR3 has 15 amino acids. The CDR3, as DNA: TGTGCCAGCAGCAAATGGCAGGGGCAGTACTATGGCTACACCTTC. This translates into CASSKWQGQYYGYTF.

The chain has TRBV7-3 and TRBJ2-1; TRBD2 matches 12 bases. This CDR3 region has 15 residues. From germline, CDR1 is SGHTA and CDR2 FQGTGA. V lost 3 bases to trimming and J lost 3 bases; unmatched junction nucleotides: 0. CDR3 coding DNA: TGTGCCAGCAGCTTGGGACTAGCGGGCTACAATGAGCAGTTCTTC. Amino acids: CASSLGLAGYNEQFF.

This chain uses TRBV5-6 with TRBJ2-5; D is perhaps TRBD1 (6 bases). The CDR3 runs to 13 residues. V was clipped by 5 bases and J by 0 bases, with 8 bases between them. The V gene's germline CDR1 is SGHDT and CDR2 YYEEEE. The CDR3 loop is CASRQGYQETQYF. CDR3 coding DNA: TGTGCCAGCAGGCAGGGGTACCAAGAGACCCAGTACTTC.

CDR3 amino acids: CASSQGLAGDDRHNEQFF. The CDR3 DNA reads as TGTGCCAGCAGTCAGGGACTAGCGGGAGACGACCGTCACAATGAGCAGTTCTTC. V and J are TRBV13 and TRBJ2-1, with TRBD2 identical over 14 bases. CDR1 PRHDT and CDR2 FYEKMQ come from the germline V gene (reference sequence). The CDR3 is made up of 18 amino acids. V shed 6 bases and J 5 bases; nucleotides not matched to a gene: 12.

The chain links TRBV10-3 to TRBJ1-3; D not resolved. Trimming left V 8 bases short and J 0 bases short, with 5 bases between. Germline lookup yields CDR1 ENHRY and CDR2 SYGVKD. The length of the CDR3 is 12 residues. The CDR3 DNA sequence: TGTGCCATCCGGAGCTCTGGAAACACCATATATTTT. Protein: CAIRSSGNTIYF.

A word on this clone: One end of the junction varies from germline; a read error may be responsible. V usage is TRBV7-2 and J usage is TRBJ1-4, with 7 positions matching TRBD1. From germline, CDR1 is SGHTA and CDR2 FQGNSA. This CDR3 spans 14 amino acids. The CDR3 is CASCLGGTNEKLFF. Written as DNA, the CDR3 is TGTGCCAGCTGCTTAGGGGGCACTAATGAAAAACTGTTTTTT. Full variable domain (rest looked up from reference TRBV7-2 and TRBJ1-4): GAGVSQSPSNKVTEKGKDVELRCDPISGHTALYWYRQSLGQGLEFLIYFQGNSAPDKSGLPSDRFSAERTGGSVSTLTIQRTQQEDSAVYLCASCLGGTNEKLFFGSGTQLSVL.

The chain carries TRBV19 and TRBJ1-5; 7 nucleotides agree with TRBD1. This CDR3 comprises 14 residues. The junction had 10 bases not matched to a gene; V was cut back by 3 bases and J by 11 bases. Germline-derived CDR1 and CDR2 are LNHDA and SQIVND (reference sequence). CDR3: CASSMDRPPLAQHF. The CDR3 bases are TGTGCCAGTAGTATGGACAGGCCCCCTTTAGCCCAGCATTTT.

This clone was seen a few times. The CDR3 DNA follows: TGTGCCAGCGACCGGGCTGCGAACACCGGGGAGCTGTTTTTT. It yields the protein CASDRAANTGELFF. The chain uses TRBV28 and TRBJ2-2, with D unclear. Germline V lookup: CDR1 MDHEN, CDR2 SYDVKM. V gave up 8 bases and J gave up 0 bases, with 10 bases separating them. CDR3 length equals 14 residues.

The chain has TRBV5-1 and TRBJ1-4; unclear D gene. The V gene's germline CDR1 is SGHRS and CDR2 YFSETQ. The CDR3 extends over 14 amino acids. V shed 0 bases and J shed 2 bases, with 5 bases lying between them. CDR3 DNA: TGCGCCAGCAGCTTGGTTCAGACTAATGAAAAACTGTTTTTT. This sequence encodes CASSLVQTNEKLFF.

The chain couples TRBV28 to TRBJ1-1, with D possibly TRBD1 on 5 matching bases. The ends were cut back, 2 bases at V and 1 base at J, with 5 bases in the middle. Germline V gives CDR1 MDHEN, CDR2 SYDVKM. The length of the CDR3 is 13 residues. CDR3 DNA sequence: TGTGCCAGCAGTTTACAGGGGAACACTGAAGCTTTCTTT. Protein sequence: CASSLQGNTEAFF.

The chain links TRBV28 to TRBJ1-2; a possible D gene is TRBD1 (6 bases). CDR3 length: 15 residues. Trimming shortened V by 1 base and J by 2 bases, and 11 bases separated the two germline ends. Per the germline V gene, CDR1 is MDHEN and CDR2 is SYDVKM. The CDR3 spells CASSLYRQVNYGYTF. The CDR3 nucleotides are TGTGCCAGCAGTTTATACCGACAGGTGAACTATGGCTACACCTTC.

The chain carries TRBV5-1 and TRBJ2-3; D is possibly TRBD2 (6 bases). The CDR3 runs 15 residues. Germline V gene data show CDR1 as SGHRS and CDR2 as YFSETQ. The V end lost 0 bases, the J end lost 1 base, and 9 bases lay between the germline ends. The CDR3 region is CASSLGTTGTDTQYF. The CDR3, as DNA: TGCGCCAGCAGCTTGGGGACTACGGGCACAGATACGCAGTATTTT.

The V and J genes are TRBV12-3 or TRBV12-4 and TRBJ1-3; D is uncertain. V dropped 5 bases and J dropped 3 bases, with 5 bases sitting between them. CDR3 length: 12 amino acids. Written as DNA, the CDR3 is TGTGCCAGCAGTCCCGATGGAAACACCATATATTTT. Its protein is CASSPDGNTIYF.

The chain is built from TRBV27 and TRBJ1-5; D unclear. V was pared by 6 bases and J by 0 bases, with 15 bases between. CDR1 is MNHEY and CDR2 is SMNVEV in the germline V gene (reference sequence). The CDR3 contains 16 residues. In DNA, the CDR3 is TGTGCCAGCAGCCGGACGGGGTCCTATAGCAATCAGCCCCAGCATTTT. Translation: CASSRTGSYSNQPQHF.

This clone has more than one count but fewer than ten. The rearrangement uses TRBV18 and TRBJ2-3; D is unresolved. The CDR3 totals 11 residues. V lost 6 bases, J lost 5 bases, and 6 bases lay in between. CDR1 is KGHSH, CDR2 LQKENI, per germline. The CDR3 DNA is TGTGCCAGCTCCTATTTAGATACGCAGTATTTT. Translation: CASSYLDTQYF.

The chain joins TRBV7-9 to TRBJ1-2; 7 bases agree with TRBD1. Trimming removed 3 bases from V and 4 bases from J; junction bases left unmatched: 2. The CDR3 covers 13 residues. Germline V gene lookup returns CDR1 SEHNR and CDR2 FQNEAQ (reference sequence). The CDR3 reads CASSLGQLYGYTF. As DNA, the CDR3 is TGTGCCAGCAGCTTGGGACAGCTCTATGGCTACACCTTC.

V and J are TRBV4-1 and TRBJ2-2; TRBD2 might be the D (6 bases). The germline CDR1 and CDR2 sequences are MGHRA and YSYEKL. Trimming took off 7 bases at V and 4 bases at J, with 13 bases between the two ends. The CDR3 spans 14 residues. The DNA for the CDR3 is TGCGCCAGCAAGGAGGGAATCGTCACCGGGGAGCTGTTTTTT. Translated, it gives CASKEGIVTGELFF.

The chain has TRBV19 and TRBJ1-2, with D tentatively TRBD1 (6 bases). The germline V and J ends were trimmed by 6 bases and 6 bases, with 14 bases remaining between them. From germline, CDR1 is LNHDA and CDR2 SQIVND (reference sequence). The CDR3 has 13 amino acids. Here the CDR3 reads CASRRGLMNGYTF. The CDR3 DNA sequence: TGTGCCAGTAGACGGGGGCTAATGAATGGCTACACCTTC.